The entry below gives a single T cell receptor beta chain sequence along with its context. Its specificity is unknown. This entry belongs to a study of T cells in Graves' hyperthyroidism and ophthalmopathy. Participants, patients aged 18 to 65, had newly diagnosed hyperthyroidism with a duration under 2 months. Reasons for excluding patients were uncontrolled infection, other autoimmune disease, pregnancy or lactation. Study conclusions and caveats: A 13 V-J model separated ophthalmopathy from stable hyperthyroidism.

Authors of the study amplified TCR beta CDR3 regions from RNA transcripts. Initially, a first-round RT-PCR of the TCR CDR3 employed the HTBI primer set. TCRdb re-called the multiplex PCR reads with MiXCR, one entry per CDR3 protein. The data show around 690,000 distinct CDR3 sequences, around 16% seen once. The V gene's germline CDR1 is LNHDA and CDR2 SQIVND (reference sequence). Unmatched junction bases numbered 6, after V lost 3 bases and J lost 1 base. The CDR3 consists of 16 residues. The material sequenced was blood. This clonotype originated in a man between 45 and 60 years old with Graves' hyperthyroidism. This sequence joins TRBV19 and TRBJ2-1, with 7 bases matching TRBD2. Written as DNA, the CDR3 is TGTGCCAGTAGTATGGTTGGGGGGGGGTCCTACAATGAGCAGTTCTTC. Its protein product is CASSMVGGGSYNEQFF.